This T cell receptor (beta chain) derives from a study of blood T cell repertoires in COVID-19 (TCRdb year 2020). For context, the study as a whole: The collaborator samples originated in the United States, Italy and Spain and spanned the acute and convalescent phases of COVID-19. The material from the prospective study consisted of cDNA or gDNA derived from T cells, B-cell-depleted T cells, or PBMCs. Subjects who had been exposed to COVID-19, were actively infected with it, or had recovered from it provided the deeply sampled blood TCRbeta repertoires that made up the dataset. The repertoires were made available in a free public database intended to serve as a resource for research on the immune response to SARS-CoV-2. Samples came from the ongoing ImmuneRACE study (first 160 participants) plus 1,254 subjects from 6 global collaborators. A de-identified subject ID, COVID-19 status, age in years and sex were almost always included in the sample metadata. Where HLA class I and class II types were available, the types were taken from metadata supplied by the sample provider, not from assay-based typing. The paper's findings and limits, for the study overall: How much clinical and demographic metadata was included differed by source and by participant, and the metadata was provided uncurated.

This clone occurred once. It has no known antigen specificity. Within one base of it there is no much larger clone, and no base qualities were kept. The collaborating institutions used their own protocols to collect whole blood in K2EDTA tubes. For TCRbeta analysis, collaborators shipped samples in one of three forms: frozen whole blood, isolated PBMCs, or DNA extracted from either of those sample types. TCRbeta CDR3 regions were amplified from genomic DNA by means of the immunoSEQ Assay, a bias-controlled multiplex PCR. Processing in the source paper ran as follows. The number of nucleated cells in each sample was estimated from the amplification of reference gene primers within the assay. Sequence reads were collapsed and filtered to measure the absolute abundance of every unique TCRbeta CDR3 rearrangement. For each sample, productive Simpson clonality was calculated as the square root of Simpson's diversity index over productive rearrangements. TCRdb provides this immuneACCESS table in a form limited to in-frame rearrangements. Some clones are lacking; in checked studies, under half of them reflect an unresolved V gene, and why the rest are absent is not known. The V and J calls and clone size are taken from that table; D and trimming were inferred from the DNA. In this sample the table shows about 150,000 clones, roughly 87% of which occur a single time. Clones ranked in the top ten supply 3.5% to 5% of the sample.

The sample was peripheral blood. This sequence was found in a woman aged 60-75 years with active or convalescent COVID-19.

The CDR3 protein sequence reads: CASSPQDKNTEAFF. The nucleotide sequence reads as follows: TGTGCCAGCAGCCCACAGGACAAGAACACTGAAGCTTTCTTT. The chain joins TRBV3-1 (or the pseudogene TRBV3-2) to TRBJ1-1; TRBD1 could be the D gene, as 5 bases match. V gives up 4 bases and J gives up 1 base, and the segment between their germline ends measures 10 bases. From a lookup of the germline V gene (reference sequence), CDR1 and CDR2 are LGHDT and YNNKEL. The CDR3 contains 14 residues, cysteine and phenylalanine counted. The retained sequence is limited to the CDR3, 42 bases, with the frame set at the first base.